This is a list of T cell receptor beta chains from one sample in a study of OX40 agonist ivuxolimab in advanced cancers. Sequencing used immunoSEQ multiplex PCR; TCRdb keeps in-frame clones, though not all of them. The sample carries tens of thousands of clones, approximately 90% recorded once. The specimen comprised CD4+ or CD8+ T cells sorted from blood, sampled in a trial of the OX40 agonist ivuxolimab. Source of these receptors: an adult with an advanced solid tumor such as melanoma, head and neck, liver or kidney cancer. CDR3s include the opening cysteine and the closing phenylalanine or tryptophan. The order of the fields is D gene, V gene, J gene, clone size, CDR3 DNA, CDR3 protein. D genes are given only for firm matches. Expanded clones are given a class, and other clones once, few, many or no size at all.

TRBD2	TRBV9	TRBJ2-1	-	TGTGCCAGCAGCTCCGGACTAGCGGGGGGTTCGCGGAATGAGCAGTTCTTC	CASSSGLAGGSRNEQFF
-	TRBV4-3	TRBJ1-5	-	TGCGCCAGCAGCCTAGAGGTTAATCAGCCCCAGCATTTT	CASSLEVNQPQHF
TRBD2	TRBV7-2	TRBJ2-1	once	TGTGCCAGCAGCCCGACTAGCTCCTCCTACAATGAGCAGTTCTTC	CASSPTSSSYNEQFF
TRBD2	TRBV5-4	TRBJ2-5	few	TGTGCCAGCAGCTTGGCCGGGCGGGGGGGCCGGGAGACCCAGTACTTC	CASSLAGRGGRETQYF
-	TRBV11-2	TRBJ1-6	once	TGTGCCAGCAGCAGGGTTCCAAATTCACCCCTCCACTTT	CASSRVPNSPLHF
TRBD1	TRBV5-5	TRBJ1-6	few	TGTGCCAGCAGCTTGGCCAAGGACAGGGAGGTACCCCTCCACTTT	CASSLAKDREVPLHF
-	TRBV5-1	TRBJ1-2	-	TGCGCCAGCAGCCTTGGAGCGGGACGGCCCGTCGATGGCTACACCTTC	CASSLGAGRPVDGYTF
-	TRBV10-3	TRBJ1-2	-	TGTGCCATCAGTGAGTCGGGGCAGCGCAACTATGGCTACACCTTC	CAISESGQRNYGYTF
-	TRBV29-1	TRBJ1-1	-	TGCAGCATCCAGGGAAGTGGCACTGAAGCTTTCTTT	CSIQGSGTEAFF
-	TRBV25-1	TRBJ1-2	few	TGTGCCAGCAGTCCCCTAGTAGGTGGCTACACCTTC	CASSPLVGGYTF
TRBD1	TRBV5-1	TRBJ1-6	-	TGCGCCAGCAGCCCCGGGACAGGGGATTCACCCCTCCACTTT	CASSPGTGDSPLHF
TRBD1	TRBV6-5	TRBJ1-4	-	TGTGCCAGCAGTAAGGACAGGCGGCAGGGACTGTTTTTT	CASSKDRRQGLFF
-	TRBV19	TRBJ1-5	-	TGTGCCAGTAGTATCGCAGCGGAGCATAGCAATCAGCCCCAGCATTTT	CASSIAAEHSNQPQHF
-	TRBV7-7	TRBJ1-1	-	TGTGCTAGCAGTCCACCGGGACACTACTACACTGAAGCTTTCTTT	CASSPPGHYYTEAFF
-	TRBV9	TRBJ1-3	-	TGTGCCAGCAGCGTCGTTAGCTCTGGAAACACCATATATTTT	CASSVVSSGNTIYF
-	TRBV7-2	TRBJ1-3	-	TGTGCCAGCAGCTTAGATGGAAACACCATATATTTT	CASSLDGNTIYF
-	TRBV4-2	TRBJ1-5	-	TGTGCCAGCAGCCAAGCCCCCGCGGGGGGCAATCAGCCCCAGCATTTT	CASSQAPAGGNQPQHF
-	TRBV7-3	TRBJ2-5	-	TGTGCCAGCAGCTTAGGACTCTCTCCGCAGGGGGGAGAGACCCAGTACTTC	CASSLGLSPQGGETQYF
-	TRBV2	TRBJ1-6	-	TGTGCCAGCAGGATAGTGGGGCCTAGGTCAGGGAGCTCCTATAATTCACCCCTCCACTTT	CASRIVGPRSGSSYNSPLHF
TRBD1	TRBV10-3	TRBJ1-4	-	TGTGCCATCAGCGGGACAGGGGATGAAAAACTGTTTTTT	CAISGTGDEKLFF
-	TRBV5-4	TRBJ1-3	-	TGTGCCAGCAGCGACAGGCGCGCTGGAAACACCATATATTTT	CASSDRRAGNTIYF
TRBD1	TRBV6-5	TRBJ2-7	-	TGTGCCAGCAGACCCTCGGGACAGGGAACCTACGAGCAGTACTTC	CASRPSGQGTYEQYF
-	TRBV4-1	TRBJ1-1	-	TGCGCCAGCAGCCAAGAATCGGGGAGGGGCGGTACTGAAGCTTTCTTT	CASSQESGRGGTEAFF
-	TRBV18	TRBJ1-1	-	TGTGCCAGCTCCACGGACGGGAGATCGAACACTGAAGCTTTCTTT	CASSTDGRSNTEAFF
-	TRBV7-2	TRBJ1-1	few	TGTGCCAGCAGCTTTTCAGTGAACACTGAAGCTTTCTTT	CASSFSVNTEAFF
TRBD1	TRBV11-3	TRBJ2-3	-	TGTGCCAGCAGCTCCTTAACCTTCGGGACAGGGGATGATGATACGCAGTATTTT	CASSSLTFGTGDDDTQYF
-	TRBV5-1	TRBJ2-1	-	TGCGCCAGCAGCTCCGGGACATCAGGGGACAATGAGCAGTTCTTC	CASSSGTSGDNEQFF
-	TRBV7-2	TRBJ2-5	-	TGTGCCAGCAGCTTAGGGGATGAGACCCAGTACTTC	CASSLGDETQYF
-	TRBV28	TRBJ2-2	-	TGTGCCAGCAGTTTATCGGCAGGAAACACCGGGGAGCTGTTTTTT	CASSLSAGNTGELFF
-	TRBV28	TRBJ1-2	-	TGTGCCAGCAGTCTGGATCACAGCCGATCTGGCTACACCTTC	CASSLDHSRSGYTF